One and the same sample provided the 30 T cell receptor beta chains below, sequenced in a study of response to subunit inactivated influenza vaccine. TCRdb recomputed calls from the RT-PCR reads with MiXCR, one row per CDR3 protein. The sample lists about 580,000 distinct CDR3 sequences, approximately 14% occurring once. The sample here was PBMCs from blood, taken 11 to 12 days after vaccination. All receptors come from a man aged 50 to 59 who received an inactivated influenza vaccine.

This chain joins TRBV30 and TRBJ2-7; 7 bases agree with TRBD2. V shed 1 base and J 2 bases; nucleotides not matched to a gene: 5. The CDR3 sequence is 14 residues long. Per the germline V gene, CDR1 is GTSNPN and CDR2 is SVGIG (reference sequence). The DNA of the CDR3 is TGTGCCTGGAGTGGGGAGCGGGGTCCCTACGAGCAGTACTTC. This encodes CAWSGERGPYEQYF.

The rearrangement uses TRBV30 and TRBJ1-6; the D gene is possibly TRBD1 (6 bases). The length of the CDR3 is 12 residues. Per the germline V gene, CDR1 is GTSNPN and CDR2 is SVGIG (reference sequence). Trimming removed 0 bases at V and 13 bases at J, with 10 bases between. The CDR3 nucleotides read TGTGCCTGGAGTGTACAGGGCCCTCCCCTCCACTTT. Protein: CAWSVQGPPLHF.

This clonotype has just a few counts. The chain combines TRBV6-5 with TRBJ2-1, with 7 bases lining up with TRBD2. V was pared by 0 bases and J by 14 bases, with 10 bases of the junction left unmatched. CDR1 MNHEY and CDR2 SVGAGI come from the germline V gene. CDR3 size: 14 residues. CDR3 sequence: CASSYSPVAGVKFF. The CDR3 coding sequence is TGTGCCAGCAGTTACTCCCCCGTTGCGGGGGTCAAGTTCTTC.

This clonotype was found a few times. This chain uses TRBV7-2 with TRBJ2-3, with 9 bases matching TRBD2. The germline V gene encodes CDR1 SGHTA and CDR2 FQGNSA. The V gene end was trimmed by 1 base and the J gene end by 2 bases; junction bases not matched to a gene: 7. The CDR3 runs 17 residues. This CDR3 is CASSLVGGGGLTDTQYF. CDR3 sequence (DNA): TGTGCCAGCAGCTTAGTGGGCGGGGGGGGACTCACAGATACGCAGTATTTT.

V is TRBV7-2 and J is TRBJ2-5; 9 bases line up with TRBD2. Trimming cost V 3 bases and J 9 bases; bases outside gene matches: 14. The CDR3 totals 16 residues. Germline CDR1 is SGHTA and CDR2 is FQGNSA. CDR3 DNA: TGTGCCAGCAGCTTGACGGCCTATGCTAGCGGGGCATCCCAGTACTTC. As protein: CASSLTAYASGASQYF.

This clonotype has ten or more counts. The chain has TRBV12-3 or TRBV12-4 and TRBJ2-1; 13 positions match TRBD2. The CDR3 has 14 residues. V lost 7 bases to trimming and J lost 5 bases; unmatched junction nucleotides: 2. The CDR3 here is CASKGTSGDNEQFF. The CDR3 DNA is TGTGCCAGCAAAGGGACTAGCGGGGACAATGAGCAGTTCTTC.

DNA of the CDR3: TGTGCCAGCAGAGAACAGGGGAGGGACACTGAAGCTTTCTTT. Amino acid sequence: CASREQGRDTEAFF. The gene calls are TRBV3-1 and TRBJ1-1, with 7 bases lining up with TRBD1. The V gene's germline CDR1 is LGHDT and CDR2 YNNKEL (reference sequence). The junction had 7 bases not matched to a gene; V was cut back by 6 bases and J by 3 bases. This CDR3 region has 14 residues.

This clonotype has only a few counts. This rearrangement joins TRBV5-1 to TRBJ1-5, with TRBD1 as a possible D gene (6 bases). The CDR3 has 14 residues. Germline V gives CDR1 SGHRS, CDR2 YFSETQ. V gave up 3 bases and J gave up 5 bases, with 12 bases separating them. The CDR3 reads CASSSDSPDQPQHF. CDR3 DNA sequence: TGCGCCAGCAGCTCGGACAGTCCCGATCAGCCCCAGCATTTT.

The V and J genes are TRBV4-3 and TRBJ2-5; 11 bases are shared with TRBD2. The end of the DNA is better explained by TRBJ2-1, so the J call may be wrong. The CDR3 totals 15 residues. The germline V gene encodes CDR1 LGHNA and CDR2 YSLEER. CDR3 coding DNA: TGCGCCAGCAGTAGAGGGACTAGCGGACAAGAGACCCAGTTCTTC. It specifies CASSRGTSGQETQFF.

CDR3 coding DNA: TGTGCCAGTAACGACCACGGAGGCTCCTTTGAAGCTTTCTTT. Protein product: CASNDHGGSFEAFF. The chain uses TRBV19 and TRBJ1-1; D gene unclear. CDR1 is LNHDA, CDR2 SQIVND, per germline (reference sequence). The ends were cut back, 7 bases at V and 7 bases at J, with 19 bases in the middle. The CDR3 is 14 residues long. Full variable domain (outside the CDR3, taken from reference TRBV19 and TRBJ1-1): DGGITQSPKYLFRKEGQNVTLSCEQNLNHDAMYWYRQDPGQGLRLIYYSQIVNDFQKGDIAEGYSVSREKKESFPLTVTSAQKNPTAFYLCASNDHGGSFEAFFGQGTRLTVV.

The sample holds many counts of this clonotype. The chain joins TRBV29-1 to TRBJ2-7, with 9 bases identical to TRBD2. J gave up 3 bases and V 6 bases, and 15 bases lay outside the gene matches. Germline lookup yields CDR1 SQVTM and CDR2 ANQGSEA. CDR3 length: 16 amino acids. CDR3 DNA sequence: TGCAGCGTCGCGGGGGCTAGCGGGAACGTAAACTACGAGCAGTACTTC. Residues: CSVAGASGNVNYEQYF.

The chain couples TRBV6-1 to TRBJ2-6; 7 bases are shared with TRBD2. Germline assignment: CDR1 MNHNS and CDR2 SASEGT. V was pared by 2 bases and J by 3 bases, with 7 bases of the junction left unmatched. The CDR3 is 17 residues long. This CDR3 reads CASSEKAGVVGANVLTF. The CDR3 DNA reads TGTGCCAGCAGTGAAAAGGCGGGAGTGGTTGGGGCCAACGTCCTGACTTTC.

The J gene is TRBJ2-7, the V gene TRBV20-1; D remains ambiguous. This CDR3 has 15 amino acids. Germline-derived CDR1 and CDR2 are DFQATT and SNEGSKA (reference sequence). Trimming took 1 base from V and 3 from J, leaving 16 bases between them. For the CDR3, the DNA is TGCAGTGCTAGAGTGTTTTTCCCCGGCCGCTACGAGCAGTACTTC. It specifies CSARVFFPGRYEQYF.

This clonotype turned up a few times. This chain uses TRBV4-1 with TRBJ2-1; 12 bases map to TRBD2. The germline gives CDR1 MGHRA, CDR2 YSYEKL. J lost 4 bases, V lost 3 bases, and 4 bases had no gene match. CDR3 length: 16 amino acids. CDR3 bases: TGCGCCAGCAGCCAGATAACTAGCGGGAGGTACAATGAGCAGTTCTTC. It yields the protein CASSQITSGRYNEQFF.

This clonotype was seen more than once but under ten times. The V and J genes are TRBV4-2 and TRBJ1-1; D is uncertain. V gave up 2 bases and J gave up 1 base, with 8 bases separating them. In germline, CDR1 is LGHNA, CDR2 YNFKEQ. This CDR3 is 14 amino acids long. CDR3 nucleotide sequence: TGTGCCAGCAGCCAAAAACTCCAGAACACTGAAGCTTTCTTT. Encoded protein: CASSQKLQNTEAFF.

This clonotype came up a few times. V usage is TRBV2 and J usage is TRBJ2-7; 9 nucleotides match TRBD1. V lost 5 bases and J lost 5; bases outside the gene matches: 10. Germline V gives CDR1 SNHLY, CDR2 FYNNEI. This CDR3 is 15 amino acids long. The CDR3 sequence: CASSQTGTGLDEQYF. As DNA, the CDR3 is TGTGCCAGCAGTCAGACCGGGACAGGGTTGGACGAGCAGTACTTC. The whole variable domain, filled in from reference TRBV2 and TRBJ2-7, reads EPEVTQTPSHQVTQMGQEVILRCVPISNHLYFYWYRQILGQKVEFLVSFYNNEISEKSEIFDDQFSVERPDGSNFTLKIRSTKLEDSAMYFCASSQTGTGLDEQYFGPGTRLTVT.

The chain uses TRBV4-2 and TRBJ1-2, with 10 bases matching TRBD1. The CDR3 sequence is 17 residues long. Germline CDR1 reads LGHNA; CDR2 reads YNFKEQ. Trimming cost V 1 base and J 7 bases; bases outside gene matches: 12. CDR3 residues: CASSQGQGAQTLSGYTF. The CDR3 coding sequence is TGTGCCAGCAGCCAAGGACAGGGGGCGCAGACTTTATCTGGCTACACCTTC.

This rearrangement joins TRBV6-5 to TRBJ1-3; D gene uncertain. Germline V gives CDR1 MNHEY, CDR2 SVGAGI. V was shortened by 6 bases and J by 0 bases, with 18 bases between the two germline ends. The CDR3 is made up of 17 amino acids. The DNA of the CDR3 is TGTGCCAGCAGCTACACTAGGACGGGAATCTCTGGAAACACCATATATTTT. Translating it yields CASSYTRTGISGNTIYF.

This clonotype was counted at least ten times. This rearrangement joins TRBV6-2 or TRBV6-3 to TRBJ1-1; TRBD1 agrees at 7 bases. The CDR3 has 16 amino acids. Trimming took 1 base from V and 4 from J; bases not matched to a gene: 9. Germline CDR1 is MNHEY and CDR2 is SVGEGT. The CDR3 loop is CASSYFKGALGTEAFF. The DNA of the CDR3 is TGTGCCAGCAGTTACTTTAAGGGGGCGTTGGGCACTGAAGCTTTCTTT.

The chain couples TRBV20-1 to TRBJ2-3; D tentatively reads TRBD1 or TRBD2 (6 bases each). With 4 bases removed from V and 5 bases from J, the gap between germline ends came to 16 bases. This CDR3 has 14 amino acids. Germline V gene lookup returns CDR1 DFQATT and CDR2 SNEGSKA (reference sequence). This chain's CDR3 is CSATRGAQGDTQYF. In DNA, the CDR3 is TGCAGTGCTACTAGGGGGGCCCAGGGAGATACGCAGTATTTT.

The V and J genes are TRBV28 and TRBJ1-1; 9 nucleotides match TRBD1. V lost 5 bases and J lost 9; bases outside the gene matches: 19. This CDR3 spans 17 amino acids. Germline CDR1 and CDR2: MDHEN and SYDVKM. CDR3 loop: CASSPRWGQGFRGQAFF. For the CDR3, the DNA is TGTGCCAGCAGTCCCAGGTGGGGACAGGGTTTTAGGGGGCAAGCTTTCTTT.

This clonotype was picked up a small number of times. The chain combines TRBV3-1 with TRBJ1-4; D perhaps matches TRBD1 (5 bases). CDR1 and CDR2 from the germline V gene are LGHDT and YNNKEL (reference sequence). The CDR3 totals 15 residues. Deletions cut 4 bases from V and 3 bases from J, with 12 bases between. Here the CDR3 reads CASSRRGVSNEKLFF. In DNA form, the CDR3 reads TGTGCCAGCAGCCGCCGGGGGGTATCTAATGAAAAACTGTTTTTT.

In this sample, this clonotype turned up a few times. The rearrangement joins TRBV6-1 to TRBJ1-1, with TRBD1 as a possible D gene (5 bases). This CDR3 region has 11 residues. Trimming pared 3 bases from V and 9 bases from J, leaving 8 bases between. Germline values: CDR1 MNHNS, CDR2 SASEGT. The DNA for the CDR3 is TGTGCCAGCAGTGAGGTGGGGCAAGCTTTCTTT. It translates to CASSEVGQAFF.

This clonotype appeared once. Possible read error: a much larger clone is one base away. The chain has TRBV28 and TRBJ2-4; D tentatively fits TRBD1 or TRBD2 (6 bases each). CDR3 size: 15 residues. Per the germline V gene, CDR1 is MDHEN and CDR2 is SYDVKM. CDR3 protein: CASRLGGLVENIQYF. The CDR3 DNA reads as TGTGCCAGCCGTTTGGGGGGCTTAGTGGAAAACATTCAGTACTTC.

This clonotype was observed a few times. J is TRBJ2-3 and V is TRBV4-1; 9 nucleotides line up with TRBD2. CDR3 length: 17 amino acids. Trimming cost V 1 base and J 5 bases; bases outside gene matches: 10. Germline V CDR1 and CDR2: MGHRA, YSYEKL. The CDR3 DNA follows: TGCGCCAGCAGCCAAGGGGTCGGAGCGGGGGGCGGAGATACGCAGTATTTT. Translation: CASSQGVGAGGGDTQYF.

The CDR3 DNA sequence: TGCGCCAGCAGAGCACAGGAGATCTCCTACGAGCAGTACTTC. Translation: CASRAQEISYEQYF. V usage is TRBV5-1 and J usage is TRBJ2-7; possibly TRBD1 for D (5 bases). The CDR3 runs to 14 residues. CDR1 SGHRS and CDR2 YFSETQ come from the germline V gene. With 5 bases removed from V and 0 bases from J, the gap between germline ends came to 12 bases.

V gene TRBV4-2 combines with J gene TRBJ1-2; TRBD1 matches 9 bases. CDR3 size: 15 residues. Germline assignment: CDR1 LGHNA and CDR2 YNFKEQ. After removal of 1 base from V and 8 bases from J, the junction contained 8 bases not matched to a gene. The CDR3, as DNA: TGTGCCAGCAGCCAAGCCCGAACAGGGGGCATCGGCTACACCTTC. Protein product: CASSQARTGGIGYTF.

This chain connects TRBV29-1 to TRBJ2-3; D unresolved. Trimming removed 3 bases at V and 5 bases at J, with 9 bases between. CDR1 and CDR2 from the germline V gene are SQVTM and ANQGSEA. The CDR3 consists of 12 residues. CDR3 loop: CSVETLGDTQYF. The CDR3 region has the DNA TGCAGCGTTGAGACCCTCGGAGATACGCAGTATTTT.

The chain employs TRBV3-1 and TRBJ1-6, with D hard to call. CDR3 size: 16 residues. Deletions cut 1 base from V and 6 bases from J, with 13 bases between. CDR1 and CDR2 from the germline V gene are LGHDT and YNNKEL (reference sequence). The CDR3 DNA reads TGTGCCAGCAGCCAAGGGGTGGCTGGGTTTAATTCACCCCTCCACTTT. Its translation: CASSQGVAGFNSPLHF.

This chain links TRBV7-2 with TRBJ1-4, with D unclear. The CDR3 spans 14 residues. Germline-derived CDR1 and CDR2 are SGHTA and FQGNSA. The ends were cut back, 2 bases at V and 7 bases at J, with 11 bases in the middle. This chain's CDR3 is CASSLSAKSEKLFF. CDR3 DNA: TGTGCCAGCAGCTTATCCGCCAAGAGTGAAAAACTGTTTTTT.